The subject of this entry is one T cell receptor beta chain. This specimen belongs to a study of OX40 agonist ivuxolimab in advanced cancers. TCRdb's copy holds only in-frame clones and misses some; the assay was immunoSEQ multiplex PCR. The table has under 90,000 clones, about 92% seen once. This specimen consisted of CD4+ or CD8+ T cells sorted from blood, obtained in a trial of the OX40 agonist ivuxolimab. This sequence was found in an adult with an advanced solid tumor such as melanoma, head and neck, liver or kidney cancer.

The CDR3 DNA reads as TGTGCCAGCAGCCCCGAGGGACAGCTGAACACTGAAGCTTTCTTT. Protein sequence: CASSPEGQLNTEAFF. The chain carries TRBV9 and TRBJ1-1; TRBD1 agrees at 7 bases. The V gene's germline CDR1 is SGDLS and CDR2 YYNGEE. V lost 4 bases and J lost 0; bases outside the gene matches: 6. This CDR3 is built from 15 residues. Filled out from reference TRBV9 and TRBJ1-1, the complete variable domain reads DSGVTQTPKHLITATGQRVTLRCSPRSGDLSVYWYQQSLDQGLQFLIQYYNGEERAKGNILERFSAQQFPDLHSELNLSSLELGDSALYFCASSPEGQLNTEAFFGQGTRLTVV.